The rows below give T cell receptor beta chains drawn from one sample of a study of shared clonotypes between healthy human individuals. Profiled with immunoSEQ multiplex PCR; TCRdb holds only in-frame clones, not every one. Of over 400,000 clones listed, 81% are singletons. Sequenced: PBMCs. These receptors came from a woman in her thirties or forties in good health. Some clones in this sample may be carry-over from other donors' samples. Both conserved end residues are part of each CDR3. D genes are given only for firm matches. Clone size is not always given. Where it is, it says once, few, many or a class for expanded clones.

J,size,D,V,DNA,CDR3
TRBJ2-3,NA,TRBD2,TRBV7-6,TGTGCCAGCAGCTCCCGCCTCATCCGGGGACTAGCGGGGAGCACAGATACGCAGTATTTT,CASSSRLIRGLAGSTDTQYF
TRBJ1-2,NA,TRBD1,TRBV28,TGTGCCAGCAGTCCAGGGGCAGGGGGCAAGGACTATGGCTACACCTTC,CASSPGAGGKDYGYTF
TRBJ2-5,NA,NA,TRBV2,TGTGCCAGCAGTTTCGGATTCCGGGACCAAGAGACCCAGTACTTC,CASSFGFRDQETQYF
TRBJ2-5,NA,TRBD2,TRBV29-1,TGCAGCGTTGTTACCCTAGCGGGGGAGACCCAGTACTTC,CSVVTLAGETQYF
TRBJ1-1,NA,NA,TRBV19,TGTGCCAGTAGTATAGTTCAGGGGTACACTGAAGCTTTCTTT,CASSIVQGYTEAFF
TRBJ2-5,NA,NA,TRBV19,TGTGCCAGTAACCAGGGTCGGCAAGAGACCCAGTACTTC,CASNQGRQETQYF
TRBJ1-3,NA,TRBD1,TRBV5-1,TGCGCCAGCAGCCACCGGACAGGGGATGGAAACACCATATATTTT,CASSHRTGDGNTIYF
TRBJ1-2,NA,NA,TRBV18,TGTGCCAGCTCACTGGACTGGAACTATGGCTACACCTTC,CASSLDWNYGYTF
TRBJ2-3,NA,NA,TRBV28,TGTGCCAGCAGTTTGCAGGGAATTATCACAGATACGCAGTATTTT,CASSLQGIITDTQYF
TRBJ2-5,NA,NA,TRBV9,TGTGCCAGCAGCGACCCCAGGGGAGGGGAGACCCAGTACTTC,CASSDPRGGETQYF
TRBJ1-2,once,TRBD1,TRBV6-5,TGTGCCAGCAGTTACGGCCAGGGGGCGCGGATAGGCTACACCTTC,CASSYGQGARIGYTF
TRBJ1-1,NA,TRBD1,TRBV14,TGTGCCAGCAGCCAAGATTGGGACAGGGAAGCTTTCTTT,CASSQDWDREAFF
TRBJ1-2,NA,NA,TRBV6-5,TGTGCCAGCAGAGTCCAAACAGGTTTCAACTATGGCTACACCTTC,CASRVQTGFNYGYTF
TRBJ1-2,NA,TRBD1,TRBV19,TGTGCCACTTCGGACAGGGCCTATGGCTACACCTTC,CATSDRAYGYTF
TRBJ2-2,NA,TRBD1,TRBV6-4,TGTGCCAGCAGTGAATCGGCAGGGGGCGCCTCCGGGGAGCTGTTTTTT,CASSESAGGASGELFF
TRBJ2-2,once,TRBD2,TRBV5-1,TGCGCCAGCAGCGCCCGGGAAAGCGGGAGGGGCCCCGGGGAGCTGTTTTTT,CASSARESGRGPGELFF
TRBJ1-1,NA,TRBD1,TRBV19,TGTGCCAGTAGTAAAACAGGGGCTTCGAACACTGAAGCTTTCTTT,CASSKTGASNTEAFF
TRBJ2-7,NA,TRBD1,TRBV11-3,TGTGCCAGCAGCCCTGGACAGGGGGCGAAACAGTACTTC,CASSPGQGAKQYF
TRBJ2-7,NA,NA,TRBV23-1,TGCGCCAGCAGTCCCAACCCGACAGGGTTGGCGGGACCGCACTACGAGCAGTACTTC,CASSPNPTGLAGPHYEQYF
TRBJ2-7,NA,NA,TRBV2,TGTGCCAGCAGGAGCGCCGGCTACGAGCAGTACTTC,CASRSAGYEQYF
TRBJ2-5,NA,NA,TRBV28,TGTGCCAGCAGTTTACAGGGAGTAGAGACCCAGTACTTC,CASSLQGVETQYF
TRBJ2-7,NA,NA,TRBV15,TGTGCCACCAGCAGAGCTCTAGCCGGCCGCCTTGACGAGCAGTACTTC,CATSRALAGRLDEQYF
TRBJ1-1,NA,NA,TRBV27,TGTGCCAGCTCGAGCCAGATCACGGCTGAAGCTTTCTTT,CASSSQITAEAFF
TRBJ2-1,NA,TRBD2,TRBV7-3,TGTGCCAGCAGTCGACTAGCGGGAGGGGCCTACAATGAGCAGTTCTTC,CASSRLAGGAYNEQFF
TRBJ1-3,NA,TRBD1,TRBV5-1,TGCGCCAGCAGCTTGGCAGGGGGTCACGACTCTGGAAACACCATATATTTT,CASSLAGGHDSGNTIYF
TRBJ2-5,NA,NA,TRBV29-1,TGCAGCGTTGAAATTACCACGAAAGGGGAGACCCAGTACTTC,CSVEITTKGETQYF
TRBJ2-5,NA,NA,TRBV29-1,TGCAGCGTTGATAAGGTTCAAGAGACCCAGTACTTC,CSVDKVQETQYF
TRBJ2-7,NA,NA,TRBV29-1,TGCAGCGTTGACGGTTTAGGGGACTACGAGCAGTACTTC,CSVDGLGDYEQYF
TRBJ1-1,NA,NA,TRBV5-1,TGCGCCAGCAGCTTGGCCACAGGCCAGGGGACTGAAGCTTTCTTT,CASSLATGQGTEAFF
TRBJ1-1,NA,NA,TRBV6-5,TGTGCCAGCAGCTCGCCCCGCGAGGGTAACACTGAAGCTTTCTTT,CASSSPREGNTEAFF
TRBJ1-2,NA,NA,TRBV7-2,TGTGCCAGCAGCTTTGATAAGTCTGTTGGTGGCTACACCTTC,CASSFDKSVGGYTF
TRBJ1-1,NA,NA,TRBV7-8,TGTGCCAGCAGCAGGGGGTTTGAGATTGAAGCTTTCTTT,CASSRGFEIEAFF
TRBJ1-2,NA,TRBD1,TRBV4-2,TGTGCCAGCAGCCGGGGGGACAGGGGTAATTATGGCTACACCTTC,CASSRGDRGNYGYTF
TRBJ2-7,NA,TRBD2,TRBV5-1,TGCGCCAGCAGCCCATCGGGGGGACTCACCTACGAGCAGTACTTC,CASSPSGGLTYEQYF
TRBJ1-1,NA,NA,TRBV28,TGTGCCAGCAGTTTAGTAGAGCAGGAAGCTTTCTTT,CASSLVEQEAFF
TRBJ2-7,NA,TRBD2,TRBV7-2,TGTGCCAGCAGCTTAGGTAATAGCGGGGGTTACGAGCAGTACTTC,CASSLGNSGGYEQYF
TRBJ2-2,NA,TRBD2,TRBV6-1,TGTGCCAGCACCTCAGGCGGGAGGAGCACCGGGGAGCTGTTTTTT,CASTSGGRSTGELFF
TRBJ2-2,NA,NA,TRBV10-3,TGTGCCATCGCGAGCAGCCGGGGGACCGGGGAGCTGTTTTTT,CAIASSRGTGELFF
TRBJ2-7,NA,TRBD1,TRBV5-1,TGCGCCAGCAGCTCCCCCGGGACAGGGGGCTACGAGCAGTACTTC,CASSSPGTGGYEQYF
TRBJ1-1,NA,NA,TRBV5-1,TGCGCCAGCAGCTTGGATCGGGGTAGCACTGAAGCTTTCTTT,CASSLDRGSTEAFF
TRBJ2-7,NA,NA,TRBV7-2,TGTGCCAGCAGCCCCGGGACTCTCAGCTCCTACGAGCAGTACTTC,CASSPGTLSSYEQYF
TRBJ1-1,NA,NA,TRBV12-5,TGTGCTAGTGGTTTTGAGGGTTGGACTGAAGCTTTCTTT,CASGFEGWTEAFF